A selection of T cell receptor beta chains follows, all from one sample in a study of blood T cell repertoires in COVID-19. Repertoires were generated with immunoSEQ multiplex PCR, while TCRdb's copy carries only in-frame clones and drops some. The table has about 230,000 clones, roughly 81% seen once; the top ten hold 0.85% to 1%. Sequenced: peripheral blood. All receptors come from a man aged 35 to 55 with acute or convalescent COVID-19. The CDR3 runs from the conserved cysteine through the conserved F or W. The D gene is left open where the match is weak. Some rows mark clone size as missing; the rest say once, few, many or name a class of expanded clone.

V	J	D	size	CDR3	DNA
TRBV7-2	TRBJ1-3	NA	NA	CASSRYAGAAWGNTIYF	TGTGCCAGCAGCCGTTACGCAGGGGCAGCCTGGGGAAACACCATATATTTT
TRBV11-2	TRBJ1-2	NA	once	CASSLVSTFNYGYTF	TGTGCCAGCAGCTTAGTTTCGACATTCAACTATGGCTACACCTTC
TRBV11-2	TRBJ2-1	TRBD1	NA	CASSLDSGGWNEQFF	TGTGCCAGCAGCTTAGATTCAGGGGGCTGGAATGAGCAGTTCTTC
TRBV9	TRBJ1-5	NA	NA	CASSVAGHILEPQHF	TGTGCCAGCAGCGTAGCCGGACATATCCTGGAGCCCCAGCATTTT
TRBV6-5	TRBJ1-5	NA	NA	CASSNIHSNQPQHF	TGTGCCAGCAGTAACATTCATAGCAATCAGCCCCAGCATTTT
TRBV5-4	TRBJ1-1	TRBD1	NA	CASSLGRATGGNTEAFF	TGTGCCAGCAGCTTGGGTCGGGCGACAGGGGGGAACACTGAAGCTTTCTTT
TRBV5-6	TRBJ2-2	TRBD1	NA	CASSLPGQGVTGELFF	TGTGCCAGCAGCCTCCCGGGACAGGGGGTTACCGGGGAGCTGTTTTTT
TRBV19	TRBJ2-1	TRBD2	NA	CASRRLASGDEQFF	TGTGCCAGTAGAAGACTAGCGAGCGGGGATGAGCAGTTCTTC
TRBV15	TRBJ1-2	TRBD1	NA	CATSEPGQTYTF	TGTGCCACCAGCGAACCGGGACAGACATACACCTTC
TRBV19	TRBJ1-5	TRBD1	NA	CASSITAGGGNQPQHF	TGTGCCAGTAGTATAACGGCAGGGGGCGGCAATCAGCCCCAGCATTTT
TRBV2	TRBJ2-7	NA	NA	CASSLDPGLTLWQYF	TGTGCCAGCAGTTTAGATCCGGGACTTACTCTATGGCAGTACTTC
TRBV18	TRBJ2-4	NA	once	CASSPLPGDNIQYF	TGTGCCAGCTCACCACTACCAGGGGATAACATTCAGTACTTC
TRBV6-2/TRBV6-3	TRBJ1-1	NA	NA	CASSYSAGKLLNTEAFF	TGTGCCAGCAGTTACTCGGCAGGGAAACTATTGAACACTGAAGCTTTCTTT
TRBV28	TRBJ1-2	NA	NA	CASGQLYGYTF	TGTGCCAGCGGACAGCTCTATGGCTACACCTTC
TRBV4-1	TRBJ1-1	NA	NA	CASSQDRGSVNTEAFF	TGCGCCAGCAGCCAAGACAGGGGAAGCGTGAACACTGAAGCTTTCTTT
TRBV5-1	TRBJ2-1	TRBD1	NA	CASSLVVMRDRGPYNEQFF	TGCGCCAGCAGCTTGGTAGTTATGCGGGACAGGGGCCCTTACAATGAGCAGTTCTTC
TRBV19	TRBJ1-2	NA	NA	CASSNDLRQNYGYTF	TGTGCCAGTAGTAATGACCTCAGACAGAACTATGGCTACACCTTC
TRBV7-2	TRBJ1-2	TRBD1	NA	CASSTWTGPYGYTF	TGTGCCAGCAGCACCTGGACAGGCCCTTATGGCTACACCTTC
TRBV2	TRBJ2-2	NA	NA	CASRVLAGELFF	TGTGCCAGCAGAGTACTCGCCGGGGAGCTGTTTTTT
TRBV5-1	TRBJ2-5	NA	NA	CASSLGTGRGETQYF	TGCGCCAGCAGCTTGGGGACAGGGAGGGGAGAGACCCAGTACTTC
TRBV7-2	TRBJ2-3	TRBD1	NA	CASSPRTGGTDTQYF	TGTGCCAGCAGCCCACGGACAGGGGGCACAGATACGCAGTATTTT
TRBV2	TRBJ1-6	NA	NA	CASRTDVRGNSPLHF	TGTGCCAGCAGAACCGATGTCAGGGGTAATTCACCCCTCCACTTT
TRBV9	TRBJ1-3	NA	NA	CASSATAGGGPGNTIYF	TGTGCCAGCAGCGCGACCGCGGGGGGGGGCCCTGGAAACACCATATATTTT